Shown below are 9 T cell receptor beta chains from a single sample sequenced in a study of cytomegalovirus exposure and HLA in healthy donors. Amplification used 60 Vbeta primers and 13 Jbeta primers. Measured with immunoSEQ multiplex PCR; TCRdb has only the in-frame clones, and not every one. The data show 75,000 to 80,000 clones, around 79% seen once. The sequenced sample consisted of PBMCs. The receptors come from a man aged 40-49 years in good health and CMV-seronegative.

This chain connects TRBV4-1 to TRBJ2-5; 12 bases are a match to TRBD1. V gave up 6 bases and J gave up 4 bases; unmatched junction bases: 3. Germline V gene lookup returns CDR1 MGHRA and CDR2 YSYEKL. The length of the CDR3 is 14 residues. CDR3 sequence reads: CASRGTGGLETQYF. CDR3 sequence (DNA): TGCGCCAGCAGGGGGACAGGGGGCCTAGAGACCCAGTACTTC.

This chain joins TRBV19 and TRBJ2-1, with 7 bases aligning to TRBD1. The trim removed 7 bases at V and 9 bases at J, leaving 15 bases unmatched. Germline CDR1 reads LNHDA; CDR2 reads SQIVND (reference sequence). The CDR3 is 15 amino acids. The CDR3: CASTTQTGIYGEQFF. The DNA for the CDR3 is TGTGCCAGTACCACCCAGACAGGGATCTACGGTGAGCAGTTCTTC.

This chain joins TRBV5-4 and TRBJ2-1; 7 nucleotides match TRBD2. The germline V gene has CDR1 SGHNT and CDR2 YYREEE (reference sequence). The CDR3 has 16 amino acids. With V trimmed by 4 bases and J by 6 bases, 13 bases remained unmatched. The DNA of the CDR3 is TGTGCCAGCAGCACCCTTACGGCGGGAGCCTCCAATGAGCAGTTCTTC. As protein: CASSTLTAGASNEQFF.

The chain joins TRBV6-5 to TRBJ2-1; TRBD2 is a possible D gene (6 bases). Germline values: CDR1 MNHEY, CDR2 SVGAGI. V lost 0 bases, J lost 1 base, and 10 bases lay in between. The CDR3 is 16 residues long. This CDR3 reads CASSYSSGRSYNEQFF. Written as DNA, the CDR3 is TGTGCCAGCAGTTACTCTAGCGGCCGATCCTACAATGAGCAGTTCTTC.

The chain links TRBV27 to TRBJ1-2; 7 nucleotides agree with TRBD1. CDR3 length equals 14 residues. V was clipped by 6 bases and J by 4 bases; unmatched bases: 8. CDR1 is MNHEY and CDR2 is SMNVEV in the germline V gene (reference sequence). The CDR3 reads CASSPQGNLYGYTF. For the CDR3, the DNA is TGTGCCAGCAGCCCACAGGGGAATCTCTATGGCTACACCTTC.

The chain is built from TRBV27 and TRBJ2-1; tentatively, D is TRBD2 (6 bases). This CDR3 comprises 16 residues. The V end was cut by 5 bases, the J end by 0 bases, with 14 bases between. Germline assignment: CDR1 MNHEY and CDR2 SMNVEV (reference sequence). CDR3 in DNA: TGTGCCAGCAGTCTCACGGGACTGTCCTCCTACAATGAGCAGTTCTTC. It translates to CASSLTGLSSYNEQFF.

The chain recombines TRBV25-1 with TRBJ2-3, with 9 bases identical to TRBD2. Germline V lookup: CDR1 MGHDK, CDR2 SYGVNS. V was pared by 2 bases and J by 5 bases, with 8 bases of the junction left unmatched. The CDR3 is made up of 16 amino acids. Here the CDR3 DNA reads TGTGCCAGCAGTGAACTGCGGGAGGGCCCTGGAGATACGCAGTATTTT. Translated: CASSELREGPGDTQYF. Together with reference TRBV25-1 and TRBJ2-3, the CDR3 gives the full variable domain: EADIYQTPRYLVIGTGKKITLECSQTMGHDKMYWYQQDPGMELHLIHYSYGVNSTEKGDLSSESTVSRIRTEHFPLTLESARPSHTSQYLCASSELREGPGDTQYFGPGTRLTVL.

The V call is TRBV2, the J call TRBJ1-1; D ambiguous. CDR1 and CDR2 (germline): SNHLY, FYNNEI. The CDR3 loop spans 14 amino acids. Trimming removed 8 bases from V and 4 bases from J, with 17 bases in between. The CDR3 region is CASSRSGVGTEAFF. CDR3 sequence (DNA): TGTGCCAGCTCGAGGAGCGGGGTGGGCACTGAAGCTTTCTTT.

This chain joins TRBV11-2 and TRBJ2-6; D remains ambiguous. Germline assignment: CDR1 SGHAT and CDR2 FQNNGV. Trimming pared 5 bases from V and 0 bases from J, leaving 8 bases between. This CDR3 has 15 residues. In DNA form, the CDR3 reads TGTGCCAGCAGCCAACACCACTCTGGGGCCAACGTCCTGACTTTC. It yields the protein CASSQHHSGANVLTF.